In this sample, the clone carrying this T cell receptor beta chain turned up a few times. The antigen is not known. These data come from a study of yellow fever vaccine responses in identical twins. Study results and limitations: Reportedly, the response of twins' T cells to the vaccine seemed partly convergent, partly personalized.

TCRdb independently ran MiXCR on the RT-PCR reads; one entry per CDR3 protein. The data show a few thousand distinct CDR3 sequences, roughly 87% seen once. CDR3 length: 15 amino acids. The germline CDR1 and CDR2 sequences are DFQATT and SNEGSKA (reference sequence). Trimming took off 4 bases at V and 4 bases at J, with 20 bases between the two ends. This receptor was identified in a woman aged 18-29 years who received the yellow fever vaccine. This sample comprised T cells from blood (PBMCs), unsorted or a sorted subset (not recorded which), obtained before or after yellow fever vaccination (not recorded which). The chain carries TRBV20-1 and TRBJ2-7, with D possibly TRBD2 on 6 matching bases. The CDR3 reads CSATTGGGSTYEQYF. The CDR3 DNA is TGCAGTGCTACAACGGGTGGGGGGTCCACATACGAGCAGTACTTC.